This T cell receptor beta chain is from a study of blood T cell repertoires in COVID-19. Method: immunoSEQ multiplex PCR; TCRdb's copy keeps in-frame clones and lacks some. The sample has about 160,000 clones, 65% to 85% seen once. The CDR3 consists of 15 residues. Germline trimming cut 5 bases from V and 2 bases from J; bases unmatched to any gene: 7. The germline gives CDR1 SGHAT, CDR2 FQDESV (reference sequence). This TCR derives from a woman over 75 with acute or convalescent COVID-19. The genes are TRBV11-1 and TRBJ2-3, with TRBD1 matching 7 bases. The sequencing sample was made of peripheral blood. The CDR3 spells CASSPFQGVTDTQYF. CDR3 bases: TGTGCCAGCAGCCCGTTCCAGGGGGTCACAGATACGCAGTATTTT.